These 21 T cell receptor beta chains originate from one sample sequenced in a study of OX40 agonist ivuxolimab in advanced cancers. Assay used: immunoSEQ multiplex PCR; TCRdb lists only in-frame clones, some missing. Here the sample spans about 96,000 clones, 90% being singletons. The sample was CD4+ or CD8+ T cells sorted from blood, taken in a trial of the OX40 agonist ivuxolimab. These receptors all come from an adult with an advanced solid tumor such as melanoma, head and neck, liver or kidney cancer.

J is TRBJ2-3 and V is TRBV4-2; D is undetermined. V lost 1 base and J 2 bases, leaving 16 bases between the germline ends. Per the germline V gene, CDR1 is LGHNA and CDR2 is YNFKEQ. This CDR3 has 17 residues. In nucleotides, the CDR3 is TGTGCCAGCAGCCAAGCGGCGTACGCGACCAACACAGATACGCAGTATTTT. It yields the protein CASSQAAYATNTDTQYF.

With respect to this clone: A read error may account for a junction end that differs from germline. This chain links TRBV7-3 with TRBJ2-3; D remains ambiguous. The CDR3 spans 16 residues. Germline CDR1 is SGHTA and CDR2 is FQGTGA. The CDR3 sequence is CASSLTRDSSTDTQYF. The CDR3 DNA follows: TGTGCCAGCAGCCTAACGCGTGATTCTAGCACAGATACGCAGTATTTT. The variable domain in full, with the rest retrieved from reference TRBV7-3 and TRBJ2-3, is GAGVSQTPSNKVTEKGKYVELRCDPISGHTALYWYRQSLGQGPEFLIYFQGTGAADDSGLPNDRFFAVRPEGSVSTLKIQRTERGDSAVYLCASSLTRDSSTDTQYFGPGTRLTVL.

V gene TRBV13 combines with J gene TRBJ2-7; 9 nucleotides match TRBD1. Per the germline V gene, CDR1 is PRHDT and CDR2 is FYEKMQ (reference sequence). With 3 bases clipped from V and 6 bases from J, the junction kept 9 bases outside the gene matches. The CDR3 covers 15 residues. CDR3 in amino acids: CASSFRDRVFGEQYF. CDR3 bases: TGTGCCAGCAGCTTCCGGGACAGGGTTTTCGGCGAGCAGTACTTC.

V and J are TRBV23-1 and TRBJ2-1, with 10 bases identical to TRBD2. TRBV23-1 qualifies as an ORF whose function is uncertain. The CDR3 consists of 17 residues. V was clipped by 11 bases and J by 7 bases; unmatched bases: 20. CDR3 protein: CAQSTGTSVQVLNEQFF. The CDR3 nucleotides read TGCGCCCAATCTACCGGGACTAGCGTCCAAGTTCTGAATGAGCAGTTCTTC.

The chain carries TRBV15 and TRBJ2-2, with TRBD2 matching 7 bases. This CDR3 region has 16 residues. Germline CDR1 LNHNV, CDR2 YYDKDF (reference sequence). With V trimmed by 5 bases and J by 0 bases, 6 bases remained unmatched. The CDR3 DNA is TGTGCCACCAGCCCTAGAAGCGGGGCGAACACCGGGGAGCTGTTTTTT. Its translation is CATSPRSGANTGELFF.

V gene TRBV11-3 combines with J gene TRBJ1-4; a possible D gene is TRBD1 (5 bases). This CDR3 has 16 residues. Germline values: CDR1 SGHNT, CDR2 YENEEA. Trimming removed 3 bases from V and 7 bases from J, with 18 bases in between. CDR3 amino acids: CASSLGLQGSGEKLFF. DNA for the CDR3: TGTGCCAGCAGCTTGGGTTTGCAGGGTTCAGGTGAAAAACTGTTTTTT.

Only one count was recorded for this clone. The chain recombines TRBV15 with TRBJ1-5; TRBD1 might be the D (5 bases). Trimming removed 1 base at V and 5 bases at J, with 9 bases between. Germline V gene sequence: CDR1 LNHNV, CDR2 YYDKDF (reference sequence). There are 14 residues in the CDR3. The CDR3 region is CATSRGGSDQPQHF. In nucleotides, the CDR3 is TGTGCCACCAGCAGAGGGGGCTCCGATCAGCCCCAGCATTTT.

This chain connects TRBV27 to TRBJ1-1, with 7 bases that match TRBD1. Germline V gives CDR1 MNHEY, CDR2 SMNVEV (reference sequence). This CDR3 has 16 residues. Germline trimming cut 0 bases from V and 1 base from J; bases unmatched to any gene: 5. The CDR3 sequence is CASSLSQGGPNTEAFF. The CDR3, as DNA: TGTGCCAGCAGTTTATCCCAGGGGGGCCCGAACACTGAAGCTTTCTTT.

This chain uses TRBV9 with TRBJ1-1; 7 bases are shared with TRBD1. Unmatched junction bases numbered 12, after V lost 4 bases and J lost 9 bases. CDR1 is SGDLS and CDR2 is YYNGEE in the germline V gene. The CDR3 loop spans 14 amino acids. The CDR3 protein is CASSPRGDREKAFF. The CDR3 DNA is TGTGCCAGCAGCCCCCGCGGGGACAGAGAAAAAGCTTTCTTT.

The genes are TRBV5-1 and TRBJ1-1; D is ambiguous. The germline V gene encodes CDR1 SGHRS and CDR2 YFSETQ. Trimming removed 0 bases from V and 1 base from J, with 4 bases in between. The CDR3 runs 13 residues. CDR3 loop: CASSLAGNTEAFF. CDR3 coding DNA: TGCGCCAGCAGCTTGGCCGGGAACACTGAAGCTTTCTTT.

The V call is TRBV19, the J call TRBJ1-5; TRBD1 aligns across 7 bases. The CDR3 consists of 13 residues. J gave up 4 bases and V 6 bases, and 3 bases lay outside the gene matches. The germline V gene has CDR1 LNHDA and CDR2 SQIVND (reference sequence). This CDR3 is CASSVQGNQPQHF. For the CDR3, the DNA is TGTGCCAGTAGCGTACAGGGGAATCAGCCCCAGCATTTT.

CDR3 region: CASSQEISREQYF. CDR3 bases: TGTGCCAGCAGCCAAGAGATATCCCGGGAGCAGTACTTC. The rearrangement links TRBV4-2 to TRBJ2-7, with no clear D. This CDR3 is 13 amino acids long. V was pared by 0 bases and J by 7 bases, with 10 bases between. Germline CDR1 is LGHNA and CDR2 is YNFKEQ.

The rearrangement links TRBV7-2 to TRBJ2-5, with 7 bases that match TRBD2. Germline values: CDR1 SGHTA, CDR2 FQGNSA. This CDR3 region has 17 residues. The V segment lost 1 base and the J segment 5 bases; nucleotides outside the gene matches: 13. In DNA form, the CDR3 reads TGTGCCAGCAGCTTAGGTGGGGGAGGGCCCCGGGGCGAGACCCAGTACTTC. It is translated as CASSLGGGGPRGETQYF. The complete variable domain, with remaining parts taken from reference TRBV7-2 and TRBJ2-5, reads GAGVSQSPSNKVTEKGKDVELRCDPISGHTALYWYRQSLGQGLEFLIYFQGNSAPDKSGLPSDRFSAERTGGSVSTLTIQRTQQEDSAVYLCASSLGGGGPRGETQYFGPGTRLLVL.

This chain links TRBV10-3 with TRBJ2-3; 7 bases agree with TRBD1. Trimming cost V 10 bases and J 6 bases; bases outside gene matches: 7. Germline CDR1 is ENHRY and CDR2 is SYGVKD. The CDR3 loop spans 12 amino acids. Here the CDR3 DNA reads TGTGCCACCACAGGGGTAGGGGATACGCAGTATTTT. Its protein product is CATTGVGDTQYF.

Turning to this clone: The same CDR3 can be traced to other DNA sequences in this sample. This chain links TRBV5-1 with TRBJ2-7; 7 nucleotides match TRBD2. This CDR3 contains 15 residues. From germline, CDR1 is SGHRS and CDR2 YFSETQ. V dropped 3 bases and J dropped 0; count of bases not matched to a gene: 6. CDR3 sequence reads: CASSSTSSSSYEQYF. The CDR3 coding sequence is TGCGCCAGCAGCTCGACTAGCTCGAGCTCCTACGAGCAGTACTTC.

This chain connects TRBV19 to TRBJ2-7; 15 bases are a match to TRBD2. V gave up 4 bases and J gave up 7 bases; unmatched junction bases: 11. There are 17 residues in the CDR3. Germline CDR1 is LNHDA and CDR2 is SQIVND (reference sequence). The CDR3 region has the DNA TGTGCCAGTAGTACCACCGGACTAGCGGGAGGGCCCGGGGAGCAGTACTTC. Translated, it gives CASSTTGLAGGPGEQYF. The full variable domain, rest sourced from reference TRBV19 and TRBJ2-7, is DGGITQSPKYLFRKEGQNVTLSCEQNLNHDAMYWYRQDPGQGLRLIYYSQIVNDFQKGDIAEGYSVSREKKESFPLTVTSAQKNPTAFYLCASSTTGLAGGPGEQYFGPGTRLTVT.

V and J are TRBV28 and TRBJ2-7; 7 positions agree with TRBD1. The germline gives CDR1 MDHEN, CDR2 SYDVKM. The ends lost 8 bases at V and 3 bases at J; junction bases unmatched: 10. The CDR3 has 14 residues. The CDR3, as DNA: TGTGCCAGCCTCCGACAGGGTTCGGACTACGAGCAGTACTTC. Translating gives CASLRQGSDYEQYF.

The chain is built from TRBV6-4 and TRBJ2-2; D is ambiguous. The CDR3 is made up of 14 amino acids. Germline V gene data show CDR1 as MRHNA and CDR2 as SNTAGT. V gave up 6 bases and J gave up 3 bases, with 11 bases separating them. CDR3 residues: CASSYAADTGELFF. The CDR3 nucleotides are TGTGCCAGCAGCTACGCGGCGGACACCGGGGAGCTGTTTTTT.

The chain carries TRBV4-1 and TRBJ2-2; TRBD2 aligns across 11 bases. CDR3 length: 18 amino acids. CDR1 is MGHRA, CDR2 YSYEKL, per germline. V lost 3 bases, J lost 5 bases, and 11 bases stayed unmatched. DNA of the CDR3: TGCGCCAGCAGCCATGGTGGACTAGCGGGTCAGAGAACCGGGGAGCTGTTTTTT. Translation: CASSHGGLAGQRTGELFF.

V is TRBV29-1 and J is TRBJ2-7; 12 positions match TRBD2. Germline V gene lookup returns CDR1 SQVTM and CDR2 ANQGSEA. The CDR3 is 14 residues long. The trim removed 7 bases at V and 2 bases at J, leaving 6 bases unmatched. The CDR3 DNA sequence: TGCAGCGCCCAACTAGCGGGAGGTGCCTACGAGCAGTACTTC. Amino acid sequence: CSAQLAGGAYEQYF.

This chain joins TRBV29-1 and TRBJ1-2; weak D call: TRBD1 (5 bases). V was clipped by 6 bases and J by 8 bases, with 19 bases between them. Germline lookup yields CDR1 SQVTM and CDR2 ANQGSEA. The CDR3 has 13 amino acids. The CDR3: CSVAGALSEGYTF. As DNA, the CDR3 is TGCAGCGTCGCCGGGGCCCTCTCAGAAGGCTACACCTTC.